This record covers a single T cell receptor beta chain. The data originate from a study of blood T cell repertoires in COVID-19. V was trimmed by 2 bases and J by 0 bases, leaving 20 bases between them. The CDR3 extends over 18 amino acids. Germline values: CDR1 MNHNS, CDR2 SASEGT. In the study's own analysis: Reference gene primer amplification yielded estimated nucleated cell counts. Clones were sequenced by immunoSEQ multiplex PCR, and TCRdb holds only the in-frame ones, with some missing. That table gives V, J and clone size, and the DNA gave D and trimming. The table shows around 300,000 clones, with around 87% occurring only once.

The genes are TRBV6-1 and TRBJ2-7, with D perhaps matching TRBD2 (5 bases). The sample was peripheral blood. The source of this sequence is a man aged 18 to 35 with active or convalescent COVID-19. The DNA of the CDR3 is TGTGCCAGCAGTGAAAGGACCTGGGGAGCGGCGAGCTCCTACGAGCAGTACTTC. Residues: CASSERTWGAASSYEQYF.